This T cell receptor beta chain stems from a study of blood T cells in healthy people across ages. Notes on this clonotype: A junction boundary mismatches the germline segment, possibly from a read error.

Alongside a J-beta primer mix, a sample-barcoded 5' primer served in a second PCR lasting 7 to 11 cycles. TCRdb used MiXCR to reprocess the 5' RACE reads, holding one entry per CDR3 protein. The sample shows approximately 1,700,000 distinct CDR3 sequences, roughly two fifths of them seen only once. Material: blood. The clonotype originates from a human donor in good health.

DNA of the CDR3: TGTGCCAGCAGCCCAGACCCACCATCTGCAGTCCAAGAGACCCTGTACTTC. Its translation is CASSPDPPSAVQETLYF. The chain links TRBV7-9 to TRBJ2-5, with D unresolved. The germline V gene encodes CDR1 SEHNR and CDR2 FQNEAQ (reference sequence). The CDR3 spans 17 residues.